This entry is about one T cell receptor (beta chain). The antigen is not known. The sample's time point: week 35, safety follow-up. Topical imiquimod accompanied each vaccine dose, which consisted of 300 ug of mutant IDH1 20-mer peptide. The repertoire was sequenced with immunoSEQ multiplex PCR; TCRdb's copy has only in-frame clones and lacks some. The table lists 60,000 to 65,000 clones, 80% to 85% of them singletons. The germline CDR1 and CDR2 sequences are LGHNA and YNFKEQ. The CDR3 totals 17 residues. The V and J ends lost 2 bases and 7 bases respectively, with 20 bases between them. The sample comes from a study of a mutant IDH1 vaccine in newly diagnosed glioma.

The sequence derives from a man aged 25-40 years with glioma. The chain links TRBV4-2 to TRBJ1-4, with D perhaps TRBD1 (5 bases). The source material was PBMCs, sampled from a glioma patient whose treatment included an IDH1 peptide vaccine. The CDR3 DNA reads as TGTGCCAGCAGCCAAACAGGAGTAGCCCTCGATGGTGAAAAACTGTTTTTT. Translating gives CASSQTGVALDGEKLFF.